Here is one TCR beta chain with its context. As yet, its antigen is unknown. The input was 450 to 550 ng total RNA; TCR beta cDNA was made from it with a constant-region primer. Sequencing libraries for TCR beta derived from three nested multiplex PCR rounds that used slightly modified ARM-PCR. Forward primers for TRBV1-TRBV30 and a C-beta reverse primer served the first two PCR rounds, at around 9 cycles each. TCRdb itself ran the multiplex PCR reads through MiXCR, one entry per CDR3 protein. The sample lists approximately 300,000 distinct CDR3 sequences; 50% to 70% were seen once. Germline assignment: CDR1 SGHKS and CDR2 YYEKEE (reference sequence). The length of the CDR3 is 16 residues. The V and J ends lost 1 base and 5 bases, in that order; junction bases with no gene match: 6. The sample is drawn from a study of tumor-infiltrating lymphocytes in primary liver carcinoma. Study outcomes and limitations: Whereas tumor region pairs overlapped more, tumor-adjacent and tumor-blood pairs overlapped less.

Germline DNA was also extracted, and blood RNA derived from unsorted whole blood. The sequence derives from a man in his forties or fifties with primary liver carcinoma and hepatitis B virus infection. The V call is TRBV5-5, the J call TRBJ2-1; 10 bases map to TRBD2. What was sequenced was peripheral blood. CDR3 amino acids: CASSLMASGSHNEQFF. CDR3 nucleotide sequence: TGTGCCAGCAGCTTGATGGCTAGCGGGAGCCACAATGAGCAGTTCTTC.